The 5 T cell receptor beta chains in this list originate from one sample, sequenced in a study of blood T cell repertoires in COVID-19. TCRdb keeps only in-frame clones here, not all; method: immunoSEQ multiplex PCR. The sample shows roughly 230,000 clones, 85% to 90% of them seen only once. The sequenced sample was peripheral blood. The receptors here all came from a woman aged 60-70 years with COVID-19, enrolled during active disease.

The CDR3 sequence: CASSSTSGGLETQYF. The CDR3 coding sequence is TGTGCCAGCAGCTCCACTAGCGGGGGCTTAGAGACCCAGTACTTC. V usage is TRBV27 and J usage is TRBJ2-5; 11 nucleotides align to TRBD2. The length of the CDR3 is 15 residues. Trimming cost V 6 bases and J 4 bases; bases outside gene matches: 7. Germline V gene sequence: CDR1 MNHEY, CDR2 SMNVEV (reference sequence).

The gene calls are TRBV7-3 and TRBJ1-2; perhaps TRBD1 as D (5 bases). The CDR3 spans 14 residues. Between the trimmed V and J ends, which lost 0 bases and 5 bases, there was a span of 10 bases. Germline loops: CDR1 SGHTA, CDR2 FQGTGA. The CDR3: CASSLTVQGYGYTF. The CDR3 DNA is TGTGCCAGCAGCTTAACGGTCCAGGGTTATGGCTACACCTTC.

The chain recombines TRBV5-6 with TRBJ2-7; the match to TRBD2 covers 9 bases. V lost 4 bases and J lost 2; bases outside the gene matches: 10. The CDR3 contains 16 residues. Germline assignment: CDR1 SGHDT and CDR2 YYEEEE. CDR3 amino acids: CASSLETSGKTYEQYF. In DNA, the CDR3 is TGTGCCAGCAGCCTAGAGACTAGCGGTAAAACCTACGAGCAGTACTTC. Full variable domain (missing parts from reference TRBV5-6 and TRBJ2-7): DAGVTQSPTHLIKTRGQQVTLRCSPKSGHDTVSWYQQALGQGPQFIFQYYEEEERQRGNFPDRFSGHQFPNYSSELNVNALLLGDSALYLCASSLETSGKTYEQYFGPGTRLTVT.

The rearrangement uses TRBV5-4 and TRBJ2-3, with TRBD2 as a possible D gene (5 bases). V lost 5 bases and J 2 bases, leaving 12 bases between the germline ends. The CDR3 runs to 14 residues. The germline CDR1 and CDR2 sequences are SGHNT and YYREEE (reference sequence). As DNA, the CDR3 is TGTGCCAGCAGTAGCGTTTTGGTCACAGATACGCAGTATTTT. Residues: CASSSVLVTDTQYF.

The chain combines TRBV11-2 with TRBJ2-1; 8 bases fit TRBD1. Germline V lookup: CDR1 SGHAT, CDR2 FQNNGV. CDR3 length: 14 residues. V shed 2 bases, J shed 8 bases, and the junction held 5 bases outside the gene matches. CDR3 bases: TGTGCCAGCAGCTTACGGTCAGGGGGCCATGAGCAGTTCTTC. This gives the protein CASSLRSGGHEQFF.